Below, 12 T cell receptor beta chains from the same sample are listed, as sequenced in a study of shared T cell receptors in the human thymus. Clones were sequenced by immunoSEQ multiplex PCR, and TCRdb holds only the in-frame ones, with some missing. The sample lists 700,000 or so clones, roughly 88% seen once, with around 0.0094% in the top ten. Separately, the same data were catalogued under a study of human thymus T cells.

The sample was thymocytes. Receptors originate from a girl under three years old with a congenital heart defect.

J is TRBJ1-2 and V is TRBV6-1; D unclear. The CDR3 runs to 15 residues. Germline V CDR1 and CDR2: MNHNS, SASEGT. V was trimmed by 0 bases and J by 2 bases, leaving 10 bases between them. CDR3 amino acids: CASSEAQSVNYGYTF. The CDR3 nucleotides are TGTGCCAGCAGTGAAGCCCAGTCTGTAAACTATGGCTACACCTTC.

This clone has a handful of counts. The V call is TRBV2, the J call TRBJ2-5; tentatively, D is TRBD1 (6 bases). CDR1 SNHLY and CDR2 FYNNEI come from the germline V gene. Trimming left V 7 bases short and J 3 bases short, with 9 bases between. This CDR3 has 12 amino acids. CDR3: CASIHREETQYF. In DNA, the CDR3 is TGTGCCAGCATCCACAGGGAAGAGACCCAGTACTTC.

The chain has TRBV9 and TRBJ1-2, with D possibly being TRBD1 (6 bases). Trimming pared 0 bases from V and 6 bases from J, leaving 12 bases between. This CDR3 comprises 14 residues. Looked up from germline, CDR1 is SGDLS and CDR2 is YYNGEE. The DNA for the CDR3 is TGTGCCAGCAGCGTAGGAGGACAGAGTCATGGCTACACCTTC. It is translated as CASSVGGQSHGYTF.

This sequence joins TRBV30 and TRBJ1-2; 10 positions agree with TRBD1. CDR3 length: 20 residues. Losses at the gene ends were 0 bases for V and 14 bases for J; bases not matched to a gene: 30. CDR1 is GTSNPN, CDR2 SVGIG, per germline (reference sequence). CDR3 residues: CAWSVFRRLTGGQGSMFKTF. The DNA for the CDR3 is TGTGCCTGGAGTGTCTTTCGTCGCCTAACGGGGGGACAGGGGTCGATGTTTAAGACCTTC.

The V and J genes are TRBV27 and TRBJ2-3; TRBD1 matches at 7 bases. CDR1 is MNHEY, CDR2 SMNVEV, per germline (reference sequence). Trimming took 6 bases from V and 2 from J; bases not matched to a gene: 14. The CDR3 has 17 amino acids. The CDR3: CASSPTSGTVLTDTQYF. CDR3 coding DNA: TGTGCCAGCAGCCCAACGTCCGGGACAGTCCTCACAGATACGCAGTATTTT.

This clone has more than one count but fewer than ten. The chain recombines TRBV4-1 with TRBJ2-5; D is unresolved. V shed 0 bases and J shed 0 bases, with 8 bases lying between them. The CDR3 loop spans 15 amino acids. CDR1 MGHRA and CDR2 YSYEKL come from the germline V gene. The CDR3 region is CASSQELEYQETQYF. CDR3 sequence (DNA): TGCGCCAGCAGCCAAGAGCTCGAGTACCAAGAGACCCAGTACTTC.

The genes are TRBV6-5 and TRBJ1-2; 8 bases agree with TRBD1. The V gene's germline CDR1 is MNHEY and CDR2 SVGAGI. The junction had 6 bases not matched to a gene; V was cut back by 6 bases and J by 3 bases. The CDR3 has 14 amino acids. The CDR3 DNA reads TGTGCCAGCAGCACCTACAGGGGGGACTATGGCTACACCTTC. This encodes CASSTYRGDYGYTF.

V is TRBV10-3 and J is TRBJ1-1; 7 nucleotides line up with TRBD1. Germline V CDR1 and CDR2: ENHRY, SYGVKD. Germline trimming cut 3 bases from V and 5 bases from J; bases unmatched to any gene: 12. This CDR3 is 16 amino acids long. The CDR3 loop is CAISDSGGRRWTEAFF. CDR3 DNA: TGTGCCATCAGTGATTCAGGGGGGAGGAGGTGGACTGAAGCTTTCTTT.

This clone came up once. The chain couples TRBV15 to TRBJ2-7, with D perhaps TRBD2 (6 bases). From germline, CDR1 is LNHNV and CDR2 YYDKDF (reference sequence). Trimming shortened V by 3 bases and J by 3 bases, and 21 bases separated the two germline ends. This CDR3 is built from 17 residues. CDR3 protein: CATSRSRRDLLNYEQYF. The DNA for the CDR3 is TGTGCCACCAGCAGGTCCCGGAGGGATCTCCTAAACTACGAGCAGTACTTC.

The V gene is TRBV7-2, the J gene TRBJ2-7, with D maybe TRBD1 (5 bases). Germline loops: CDR1 SGHTA, CDR2 FQGNSA. The CDR3 is 15 residues long. Trimming took off 5 bases at V and 4 bases at J, with 18 bases between the two ends. CDR3 bases: TGTGCCAGCAGCCTCCCTGACGACAGTCTTTACGAGCAGTACTTC. This translates into CASSLPDDSLYEQYF.

This clone was counted a few times. The chain combines TRBV7-6 with TRBJ2-1; D is perhaps TRBD2 (5 bases). The V end lost 2 bases, the J end lost 0 bases, and 8 bases lay between the germline ends. CDR1 is SGHVS, CDR2 FNYEAQ, per germline. CDR3 length: 15 residues. The CDR3 here is CASSLPGSSYNEQFF. In DNA form, the CDR3 reads TGTGCCAGCAGCTTACCGGGGAGCTCCTACAATGAGCAGTTCTTC.

This sequence joins TRBV2 and TRBJ1-4, with TRBD1 as a possible D gene (6 bases). The CDR3 is 16 amino acids. Between the trimmed V and J ends, which lost 6 bases and 1 base, there was a span of 15 bases. Germline V lookup: CDR1 SNHLY, CDR2 FYNNEI. DNA for the CDR3: TGTGCCAGCAGGAGAACAGGGCTGGGAACTAATGAAAAACTGTTTTTT. Residues: CASRRTGLGTNEKLFF.